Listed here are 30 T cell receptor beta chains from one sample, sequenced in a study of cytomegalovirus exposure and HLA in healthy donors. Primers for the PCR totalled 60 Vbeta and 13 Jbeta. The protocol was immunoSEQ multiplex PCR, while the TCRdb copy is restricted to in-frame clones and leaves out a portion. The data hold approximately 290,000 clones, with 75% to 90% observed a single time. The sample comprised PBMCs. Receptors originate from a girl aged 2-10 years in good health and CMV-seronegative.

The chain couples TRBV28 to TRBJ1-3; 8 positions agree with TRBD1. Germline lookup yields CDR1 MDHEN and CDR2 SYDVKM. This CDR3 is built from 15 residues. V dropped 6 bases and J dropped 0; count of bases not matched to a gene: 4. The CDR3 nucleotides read TGTGCCAGCAGCTGGGACAGGAACTCTGGAAACACCATATATTTT. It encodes CASSWDRNSGNTIYF.

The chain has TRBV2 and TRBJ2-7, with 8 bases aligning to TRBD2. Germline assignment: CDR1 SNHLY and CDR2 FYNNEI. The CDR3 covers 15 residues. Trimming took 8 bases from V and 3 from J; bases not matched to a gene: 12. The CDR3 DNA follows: TGTGCCAGCTCCGACCCAGGGACTAGTTTCTACGAGCAGTACTTC. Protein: CASSDPGTSFYEQYF.

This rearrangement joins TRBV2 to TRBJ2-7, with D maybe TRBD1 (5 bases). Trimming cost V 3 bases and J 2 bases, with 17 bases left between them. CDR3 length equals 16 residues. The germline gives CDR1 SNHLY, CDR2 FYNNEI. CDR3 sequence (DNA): TGTGCCAGCAGTGATGAGACAGAGAAGATTACCTACGAGCAGTACTTC. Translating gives CASSDETEKITYEQYF. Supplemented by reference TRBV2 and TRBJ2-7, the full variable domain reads EPEVTQTPSHQVTQMGQEVILRCVPISNHLYFYWYRQILGQKVEFLVSFYNNEISEKSEIFDDQFSVERPDGSNFTLKIRSTKLEDSAMYFCASSDETEKITYEQYFGPGTRLTVT.

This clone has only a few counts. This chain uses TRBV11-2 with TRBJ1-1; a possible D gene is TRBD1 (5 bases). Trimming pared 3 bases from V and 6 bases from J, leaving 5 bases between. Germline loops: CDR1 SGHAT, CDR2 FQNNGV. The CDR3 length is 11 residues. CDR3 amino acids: CASSLGPEAFF. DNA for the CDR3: TGTGCCAGCAGCTTGGGGCCTGAAGCTTTCTTT. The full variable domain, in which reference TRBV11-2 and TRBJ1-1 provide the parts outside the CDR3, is EAGVAQSPRYKIIEKRQSVAFWCNPISGHATLYWYQQILGQGPKLLIQFQNNGVVDDSQLPKDRFSAERLKGVDSTLKIQPAKLEDSAVYLCASSLGPEAFFGQGTRLTVV.

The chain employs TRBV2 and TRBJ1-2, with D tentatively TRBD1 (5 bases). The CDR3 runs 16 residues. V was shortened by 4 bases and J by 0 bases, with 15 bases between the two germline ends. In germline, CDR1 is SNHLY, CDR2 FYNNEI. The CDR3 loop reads CASSVPRAATNYGYTF. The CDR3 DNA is TGTGCCAGCAGTGTTCCCAGGGCCGCCACTAACTATGGCTACACCTTC. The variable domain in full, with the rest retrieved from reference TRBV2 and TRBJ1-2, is EPEVTQTPSHQVTQMGQEVILRCVPISNHLYFYWYRQILGQKVEFLVSFYNNEISEKSEIFDDQFSVERPDGSNFTLKIRSTKLEDSAMYFCASSVPRAATNYGYTFGSGTRLTVV.

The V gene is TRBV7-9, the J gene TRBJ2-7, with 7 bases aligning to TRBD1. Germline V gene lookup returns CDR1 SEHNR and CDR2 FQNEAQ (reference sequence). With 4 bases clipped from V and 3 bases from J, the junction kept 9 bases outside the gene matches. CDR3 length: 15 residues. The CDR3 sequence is CASSSKTGTFYEQYF. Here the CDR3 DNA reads TGTGCCAGCAGCTCGAAGACAGGGACGTTCTACGAGCAGTACTTC.

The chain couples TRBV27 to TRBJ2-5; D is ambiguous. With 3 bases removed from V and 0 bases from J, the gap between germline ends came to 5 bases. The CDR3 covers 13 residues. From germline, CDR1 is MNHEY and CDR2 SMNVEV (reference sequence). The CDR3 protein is CASSFLYQETQYF. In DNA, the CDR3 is TGTGCCAGCAGTTTTCTGTACCAAGAGACCCAGTACTTC.

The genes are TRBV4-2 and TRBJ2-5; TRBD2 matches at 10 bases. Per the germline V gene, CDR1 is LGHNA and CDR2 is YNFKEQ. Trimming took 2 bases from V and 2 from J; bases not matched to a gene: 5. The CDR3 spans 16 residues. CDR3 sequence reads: CASSQTFSGGQETQYF. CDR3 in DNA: TGTGCCAGCAGCCAAACTTTTAGCGGGGGGCAAGAGACCCAGTACTTC.

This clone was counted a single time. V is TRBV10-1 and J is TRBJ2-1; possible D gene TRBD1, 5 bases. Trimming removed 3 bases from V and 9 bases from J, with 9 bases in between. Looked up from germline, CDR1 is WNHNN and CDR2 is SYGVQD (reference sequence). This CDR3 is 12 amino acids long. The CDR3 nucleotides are TGCGCCAGCAGTGAATACAGGTGTGAGCAGTTCTTC. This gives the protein CASSEYRCEQFF.

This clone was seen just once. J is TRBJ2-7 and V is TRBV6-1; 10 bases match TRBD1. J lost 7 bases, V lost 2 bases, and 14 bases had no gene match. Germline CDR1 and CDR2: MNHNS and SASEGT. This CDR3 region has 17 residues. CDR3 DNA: TGTGCCAGCAGTGAACCAAGGACCGGGACAGGGGCGAAAGAGCAGTACTTC. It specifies CASSEPRTGTGAKEQYF.

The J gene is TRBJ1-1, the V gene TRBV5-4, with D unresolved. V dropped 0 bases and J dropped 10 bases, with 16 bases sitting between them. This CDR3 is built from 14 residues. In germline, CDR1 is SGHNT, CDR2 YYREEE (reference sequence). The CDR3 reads CASSLAAANRGAFF. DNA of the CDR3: TGTGCCAGCAGCTTGGCGGCAGCGAACCGTGGAGCTTTCTTT.

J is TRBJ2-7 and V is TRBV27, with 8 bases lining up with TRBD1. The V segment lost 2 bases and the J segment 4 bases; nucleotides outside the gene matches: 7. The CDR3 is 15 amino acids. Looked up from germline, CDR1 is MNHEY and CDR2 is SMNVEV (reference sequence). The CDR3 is CASSLAGQGTYEQYF. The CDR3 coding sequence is TGTGCCAGCAGTTTAGCTGGACAGGGCACGTACGAGCAGTACTTC.

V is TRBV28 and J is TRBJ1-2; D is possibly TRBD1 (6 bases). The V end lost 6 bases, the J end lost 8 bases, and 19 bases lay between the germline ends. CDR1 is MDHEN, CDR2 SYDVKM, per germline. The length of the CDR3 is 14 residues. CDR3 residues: CASSLSGDQVGYTF. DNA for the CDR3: TGTGCCAGCAGCCTATCAGGGGATCAGGTCGGCTACACCTTC.

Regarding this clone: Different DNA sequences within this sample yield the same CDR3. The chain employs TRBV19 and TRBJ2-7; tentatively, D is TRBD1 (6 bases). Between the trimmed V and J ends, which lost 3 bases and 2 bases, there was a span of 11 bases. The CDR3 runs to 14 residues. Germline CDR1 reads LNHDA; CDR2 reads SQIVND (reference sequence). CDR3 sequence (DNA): TGTGCCAGTAGTATCAGGGGCAGGACCTACGAGCAGTACTTC. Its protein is CASSIRGRTYEQYF.

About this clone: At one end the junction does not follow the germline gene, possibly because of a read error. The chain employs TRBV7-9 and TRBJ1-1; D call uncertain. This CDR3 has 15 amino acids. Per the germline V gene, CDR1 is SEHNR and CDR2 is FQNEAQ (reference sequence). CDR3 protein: CSSTTGLMMNTEAFF. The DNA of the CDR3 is TGTTCCAGCACCACTGGGCTGATGATGAACACTGAAGCTTTCTTT.

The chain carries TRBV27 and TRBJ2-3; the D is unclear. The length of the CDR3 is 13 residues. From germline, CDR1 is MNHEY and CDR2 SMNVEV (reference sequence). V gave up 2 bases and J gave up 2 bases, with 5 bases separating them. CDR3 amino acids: CASSLPNTDTQYF. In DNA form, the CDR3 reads TGTGCCAGCAGTTTACCTAACACAGATACGCAGTATTTT.

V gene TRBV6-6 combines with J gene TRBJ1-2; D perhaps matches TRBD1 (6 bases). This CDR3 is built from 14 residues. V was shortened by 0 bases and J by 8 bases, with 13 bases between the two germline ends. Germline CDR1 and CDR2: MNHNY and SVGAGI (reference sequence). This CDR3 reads CASSYSTQGDGYTF. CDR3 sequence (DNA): TGTGCCAGCAGTTACTCGACACAGGGCGACGGCTACACCTTC.

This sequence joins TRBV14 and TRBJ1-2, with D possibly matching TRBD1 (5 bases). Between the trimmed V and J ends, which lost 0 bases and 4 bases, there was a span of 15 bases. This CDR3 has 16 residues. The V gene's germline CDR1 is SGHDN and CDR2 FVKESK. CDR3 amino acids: CASSQEGRGPSYGYTF. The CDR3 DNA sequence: TGTGCCAGCAGCCAAGAGGGGAGGGGTCCTAGCTATGGCTACACCTTC.

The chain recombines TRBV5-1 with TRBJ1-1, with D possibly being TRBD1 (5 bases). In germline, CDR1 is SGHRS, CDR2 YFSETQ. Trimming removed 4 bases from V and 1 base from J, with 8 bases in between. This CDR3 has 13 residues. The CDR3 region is CASSGDRNTEAFF. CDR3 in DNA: TGCGCCAGCAGCGGCGACAGGAACACTGAAGCTTTCTTT.

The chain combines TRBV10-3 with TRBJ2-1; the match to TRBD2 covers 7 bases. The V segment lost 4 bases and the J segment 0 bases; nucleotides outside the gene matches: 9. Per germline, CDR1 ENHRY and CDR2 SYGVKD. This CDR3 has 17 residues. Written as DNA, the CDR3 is TGTGCCATCAGTGGCCGCGACGGGGGGTCCTCCTACAATGAGCAGTTCTTC. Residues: CAISGRDGGSSYNEQFF.

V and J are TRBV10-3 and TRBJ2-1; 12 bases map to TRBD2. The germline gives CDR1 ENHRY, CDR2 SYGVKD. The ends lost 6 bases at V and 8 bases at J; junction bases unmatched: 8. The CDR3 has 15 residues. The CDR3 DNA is TGTGCCATCAGCCGACTAGCGGGAGTCACAGATGAGCAGTTCTTC. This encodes CAISRLAGVTDEQFF.

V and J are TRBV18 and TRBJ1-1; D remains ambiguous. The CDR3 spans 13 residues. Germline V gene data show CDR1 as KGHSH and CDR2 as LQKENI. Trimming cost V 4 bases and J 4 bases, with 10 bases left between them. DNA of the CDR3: TGTGCCAGCTCACATACTCCTGGCACTGAAGCTTTCTTT. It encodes CASSHTPGTEAFF.

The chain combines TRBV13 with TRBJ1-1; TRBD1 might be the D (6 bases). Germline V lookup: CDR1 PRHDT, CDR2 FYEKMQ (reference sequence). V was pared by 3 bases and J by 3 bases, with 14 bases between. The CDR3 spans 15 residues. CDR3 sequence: CASSLGGRGYTEAFF. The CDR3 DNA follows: TGTGCCAGCAGCTTGGGGGGGCGGGGCTACACTGAAGCTTTCTTT.

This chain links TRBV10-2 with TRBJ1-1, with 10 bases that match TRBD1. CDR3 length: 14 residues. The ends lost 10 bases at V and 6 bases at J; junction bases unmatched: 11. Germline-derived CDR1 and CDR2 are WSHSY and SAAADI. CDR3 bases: TGCGCCATCCAACCAGACAGGGGGCAGGCTGAAGCTTTCTTT. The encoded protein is CAIQPDRGQAEAFF.

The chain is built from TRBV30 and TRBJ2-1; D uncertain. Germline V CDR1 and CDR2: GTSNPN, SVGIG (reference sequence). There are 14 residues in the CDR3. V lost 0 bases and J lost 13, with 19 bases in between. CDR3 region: CAWSVGLGVQPQFF. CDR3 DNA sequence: TGTGCCTGGAGTGTAGGCCTCGGAGTTCAGCCCCAGTTCTTC.

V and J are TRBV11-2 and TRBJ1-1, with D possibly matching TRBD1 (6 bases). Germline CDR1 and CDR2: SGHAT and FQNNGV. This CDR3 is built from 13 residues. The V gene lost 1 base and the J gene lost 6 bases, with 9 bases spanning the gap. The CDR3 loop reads CASSLGAGAEAFF. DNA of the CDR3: TGTGCCAGCAGCTTAGGGGCAGGGGCTGAAGCTTTCTTT.

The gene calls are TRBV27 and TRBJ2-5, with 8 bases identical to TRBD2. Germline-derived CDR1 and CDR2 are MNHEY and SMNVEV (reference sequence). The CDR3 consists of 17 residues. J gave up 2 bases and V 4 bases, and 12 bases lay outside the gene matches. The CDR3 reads CASSSLVPSGLQETQYF. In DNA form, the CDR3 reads TGTGCCAGCAGTTCCCTTGTCCCTAGCGGGCTACAAGAGACCCAGTACTTC.

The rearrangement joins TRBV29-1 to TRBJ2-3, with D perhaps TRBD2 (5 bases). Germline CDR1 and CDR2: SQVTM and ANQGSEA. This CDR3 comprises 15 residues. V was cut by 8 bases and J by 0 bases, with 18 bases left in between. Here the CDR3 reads CSTSPIEGSTDTQYF. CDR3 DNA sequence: TGCAGCACCAGCCCAATTGAGGGTAGCACAGATACGCAGTATTTT.

The CDR3 region has the DNA TGCGCCAGCAGCAAATCGGGGTGGCGAGGTTTGAACACTGAAGCTTTCTTT. Translating it yields CASSKSGWRGLNTEAFF. The chain carries TRBV5-1 and TRBJ1-1; D is unclear. This CDR3 spans 17 amino acids. Germline V gene data show CDR1 as SGHRS and CDR2 as YFSETQ. V was trimmed by 4 bases and J by 0 bases, leaving 19 bases between them.

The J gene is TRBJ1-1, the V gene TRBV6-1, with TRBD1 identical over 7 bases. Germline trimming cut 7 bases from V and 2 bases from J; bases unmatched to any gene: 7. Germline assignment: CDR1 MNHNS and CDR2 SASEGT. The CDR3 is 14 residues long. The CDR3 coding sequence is TGTGCCAGCACCAGGACAGGTACTAACACTGAAGCTTTCTTT. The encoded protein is CASTRTGTNTEAFF.